The present T cell receptor beta chain was sequenced within a study of regulatory T cells in long-lasting Graves disease. Time point described: persistent/refractory GD, antithyroid drugs over 5 years with positive TRAb. The TCR library was made from RNA that had been extracted from PBMCs in TRIzol. Germline V gene data show CDR1 as LNHDA and CDR2 as SQIVND (reference sequence). Trimming left V 5 bases short and J 7 bases short, with 17 bases between. The CDR3 has 15 amino acids. The TCR beta library used iRepertoire HTBI primers with Arm-PCR amplification of CDR3. TCRdb passed the multiplex PCR reads through MiXCR, listing each CDR3 protein once. The sample includes around 450,000 distinct CDR3 sequences, 20% to 25% of them seen just once.

V usage is TRBV19 and J usage is TRBJ1-4; D is unclear. This sequence originates from a female donor with Graves disease. Sequences were derived from peripheral blood mononuclear cells (PBMCs), sampled when the disease was refractory, from a patient treated with antithyroid drugs. The CDR3 here is CASSPSRVRAEKLFF. The CDR3 nucleotides read TGTGCCAGTAGTCCGTCCCGCGTCCGGGCTGAAAAACTGTTTTTT.